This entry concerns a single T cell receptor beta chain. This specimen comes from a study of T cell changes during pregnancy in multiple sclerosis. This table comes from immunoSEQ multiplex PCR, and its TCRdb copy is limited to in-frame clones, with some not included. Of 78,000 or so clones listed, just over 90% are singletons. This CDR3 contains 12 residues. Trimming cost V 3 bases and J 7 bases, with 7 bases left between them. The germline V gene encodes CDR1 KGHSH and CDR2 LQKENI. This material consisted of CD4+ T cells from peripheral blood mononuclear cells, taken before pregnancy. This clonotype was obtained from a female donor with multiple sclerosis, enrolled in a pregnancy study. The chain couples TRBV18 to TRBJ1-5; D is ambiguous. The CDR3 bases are TGTGCCAGCTCACCCGAGCGACAGCCCCAGCATTTT. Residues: CASSPERQPQHF.